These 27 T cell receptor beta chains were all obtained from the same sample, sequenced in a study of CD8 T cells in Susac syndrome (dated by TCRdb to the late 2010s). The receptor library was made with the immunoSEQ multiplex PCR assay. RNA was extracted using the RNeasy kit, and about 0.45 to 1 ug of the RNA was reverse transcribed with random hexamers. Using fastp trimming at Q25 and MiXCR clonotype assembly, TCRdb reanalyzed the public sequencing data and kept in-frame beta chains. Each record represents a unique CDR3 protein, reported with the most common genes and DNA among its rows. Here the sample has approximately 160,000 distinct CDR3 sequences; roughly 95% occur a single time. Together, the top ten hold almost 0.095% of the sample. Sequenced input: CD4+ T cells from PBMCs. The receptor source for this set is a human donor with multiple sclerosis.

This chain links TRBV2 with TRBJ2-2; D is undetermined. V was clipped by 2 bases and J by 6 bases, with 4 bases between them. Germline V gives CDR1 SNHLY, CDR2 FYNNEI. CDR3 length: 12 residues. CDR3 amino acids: CASSERAGELFF. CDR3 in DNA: TGTGCCAGCAGTGAAAGGGCCGGGGAGCTGTTTTTT.

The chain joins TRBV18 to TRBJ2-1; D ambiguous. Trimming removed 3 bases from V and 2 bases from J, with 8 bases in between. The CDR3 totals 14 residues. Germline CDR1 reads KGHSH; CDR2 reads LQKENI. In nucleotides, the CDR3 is TGTGCCAGCTCACCTGGGATAGCCTACAATGAGCAGTTCTTC. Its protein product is CASSPGIAYNEQFF.

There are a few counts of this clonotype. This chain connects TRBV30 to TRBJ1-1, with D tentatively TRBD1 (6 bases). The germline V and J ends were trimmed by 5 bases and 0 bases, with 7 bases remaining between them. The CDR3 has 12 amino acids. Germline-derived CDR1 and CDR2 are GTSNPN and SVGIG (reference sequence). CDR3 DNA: TGTGCCTGGGGACAGATGAACACTGAAGCTTTCTTT. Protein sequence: CAWGQMNTEAFF. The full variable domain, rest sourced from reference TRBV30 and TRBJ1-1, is SQTIHQWPATLVQPVGSPLSLECTVEGTSNPNLYWYRQAAGRGLQLLFYSVGIGQISSEVPQNLSASRPQDRQFILSSKKLLLSDSGFYLCAWGQMNTEAFFGQGTRLTVV.

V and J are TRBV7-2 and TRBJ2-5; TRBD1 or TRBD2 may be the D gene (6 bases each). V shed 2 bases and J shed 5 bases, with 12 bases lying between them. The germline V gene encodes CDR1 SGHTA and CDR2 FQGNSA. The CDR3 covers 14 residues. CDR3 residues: CASSLTTGRETQYF. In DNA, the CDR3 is TGTGCCAGCAGCTTAACCACAGGGAGGGAGACCCAGTACTTC.

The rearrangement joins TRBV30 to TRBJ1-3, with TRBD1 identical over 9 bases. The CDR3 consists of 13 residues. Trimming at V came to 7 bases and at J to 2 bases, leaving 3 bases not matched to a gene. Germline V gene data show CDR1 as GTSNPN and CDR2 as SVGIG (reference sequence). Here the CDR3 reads CASYRGPGNTIYF. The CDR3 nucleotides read TGTGCCTCATACAGGGGGCCTGGAAACACCATATATTTT. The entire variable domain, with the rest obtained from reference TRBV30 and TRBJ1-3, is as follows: SQTIHQWPATLVQPVGSPLSLECTVEGTSNPNLYWYRQAAGRGLQLLFYSVGIGQISSEVPQNLSASRPQDRQFILSSKKLLLSDSGFYLCASYRGPGNTIYFGEGSWLTVV.

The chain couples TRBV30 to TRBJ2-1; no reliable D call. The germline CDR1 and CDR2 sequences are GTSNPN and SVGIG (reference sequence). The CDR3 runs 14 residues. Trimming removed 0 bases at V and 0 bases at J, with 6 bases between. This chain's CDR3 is CAWSVWSSYNEQFF. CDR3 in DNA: TGTGCCTGGAGTGTATGGAGCTCCTACAATGAGCAGTTCTTC.

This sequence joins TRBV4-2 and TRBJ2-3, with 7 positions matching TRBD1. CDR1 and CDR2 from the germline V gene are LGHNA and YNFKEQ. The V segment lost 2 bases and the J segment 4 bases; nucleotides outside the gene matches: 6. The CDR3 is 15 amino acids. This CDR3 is CASSQKGAGADTQYF. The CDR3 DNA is TGTGCCAGCAGCCAAAAGGGGGCAGGGGCAGATACGCAGTATTTT.

CDR3 DNA: TGTGCCAGCTCACCAACTAGCGGGAGTGTCGAGACCCAGTACTTC. Residues: CASSPTSGSVETQYF. The gene calls are TRBV18 and TRBJ2-5; 11 bases map to TRBD2. The CDR3 extends over 15 amino acids. Germline V lookup: CDR1 KGHSH, CDR2 LQKENI. The V segment lost 2 bases and the J segment 5 bases; nucleotides outside the gene matches: 4.

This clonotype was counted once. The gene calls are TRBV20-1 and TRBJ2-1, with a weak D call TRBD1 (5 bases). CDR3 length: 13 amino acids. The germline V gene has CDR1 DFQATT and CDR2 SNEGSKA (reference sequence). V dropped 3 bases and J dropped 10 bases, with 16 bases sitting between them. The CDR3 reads CSASDTGLGEQFF. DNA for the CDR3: TGCAGTGCTAGCGACACAGGATTAGGGGAGCAGTTCTTC.

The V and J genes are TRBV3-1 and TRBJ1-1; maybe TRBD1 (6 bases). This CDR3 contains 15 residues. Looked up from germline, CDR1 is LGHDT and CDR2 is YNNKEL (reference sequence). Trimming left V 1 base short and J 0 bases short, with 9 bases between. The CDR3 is CASSQGTEMNTEAFF. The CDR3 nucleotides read TGTGCCAGCAGCCAAGGGACAGAAATGAACACTGAAGCTTTCTTT.

CDR3 protein: CASSHGSTGQPQHF. The DNA of the CDR3 is TGTGCCAGCAGCCACGGGAGTACAGGACAGCCCCAGCATTTT. The chain links TRBV3-1 to TRBJ1-5; D is perhaps TRBD1 (5 bases). CDR1 and CDR2 from the germline V gene are LGHDT and YNNKEL (reference sequence). The CDR3 runs to 14 residues. V dropped 3 bases and J dropped 7 bases, with 13 bases sitting between them.

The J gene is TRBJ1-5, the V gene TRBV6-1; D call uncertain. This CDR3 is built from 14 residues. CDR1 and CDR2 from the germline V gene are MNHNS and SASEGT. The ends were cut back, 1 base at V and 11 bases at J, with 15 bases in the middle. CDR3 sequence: CASSEGLSGLAQHF. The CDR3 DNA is TGTGCCAGCAGTGAAGGACTGTCCGGGTTGGCCCAGCATTTT.

The CDR3 region has the DNA TGTGCCACCACAAGGGGAGACGAAGAGACCCAGTACTTC. Translation: CATTRGDEETQYF. The V call is TRBV24-1, the J call TRBJ2-5, with D tentatively TRBD1 or TRBD2 (5 bases each). V gave up 8 bases and J gave up 3 bases, with 12 bases separating them. The germline V gene encodes CDR1 KGHDR and CDR2 SFDVKD. CDR3 length: 13 residues.

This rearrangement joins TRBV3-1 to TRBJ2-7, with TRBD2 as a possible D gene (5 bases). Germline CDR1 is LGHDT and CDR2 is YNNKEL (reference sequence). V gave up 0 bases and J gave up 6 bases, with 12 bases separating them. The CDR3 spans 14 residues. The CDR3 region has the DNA TGTGCCAGCAGCCAAGACTGGGAGACTCTCGAGCAGTACTTC. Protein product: CASSQDWETLEQYF.

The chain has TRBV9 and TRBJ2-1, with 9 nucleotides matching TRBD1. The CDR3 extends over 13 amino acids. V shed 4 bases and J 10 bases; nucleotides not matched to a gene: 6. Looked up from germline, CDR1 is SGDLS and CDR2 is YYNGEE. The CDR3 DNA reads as TGTGCCAGCAGCCCGGAGGACAGGGGCGAGCAGTTCTTC. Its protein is CASSPEDRGEQFF.

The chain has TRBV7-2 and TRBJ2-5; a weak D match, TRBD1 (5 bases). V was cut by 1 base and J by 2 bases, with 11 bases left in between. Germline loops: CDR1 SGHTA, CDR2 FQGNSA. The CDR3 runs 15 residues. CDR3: CASSLVTARQETQYF. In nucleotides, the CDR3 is TGTGCCAGCAGCTTAGTGACAGCTAGACAAGAGACCCAGTACTTC.

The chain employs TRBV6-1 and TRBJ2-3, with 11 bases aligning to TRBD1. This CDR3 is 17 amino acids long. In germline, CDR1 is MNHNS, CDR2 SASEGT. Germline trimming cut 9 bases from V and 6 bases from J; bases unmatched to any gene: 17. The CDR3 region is CASSLAGTGGFLDTQYF. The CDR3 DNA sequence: TGTGCCAGTTCCCTTGCCGGGACAGGGGGATTTTTGGATACGCAGTATTTT.

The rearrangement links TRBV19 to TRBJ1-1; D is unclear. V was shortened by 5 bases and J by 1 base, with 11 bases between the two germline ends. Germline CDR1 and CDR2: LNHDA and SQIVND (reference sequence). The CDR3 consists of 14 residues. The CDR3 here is CASSPYTANTEAFF. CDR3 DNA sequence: TGTGCCAGTAGTCCGTATACAGCGAACACTGAAGCTTTCTTT.

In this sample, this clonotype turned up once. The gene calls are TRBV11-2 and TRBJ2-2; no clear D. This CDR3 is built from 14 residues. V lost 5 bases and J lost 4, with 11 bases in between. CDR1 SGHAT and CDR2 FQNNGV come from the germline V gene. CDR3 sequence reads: CASSPLSGTGELFF. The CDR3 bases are TGTGCCAGCAGCCCCTTAAGTGGCACCGGGGAGCTGTTTTTT.

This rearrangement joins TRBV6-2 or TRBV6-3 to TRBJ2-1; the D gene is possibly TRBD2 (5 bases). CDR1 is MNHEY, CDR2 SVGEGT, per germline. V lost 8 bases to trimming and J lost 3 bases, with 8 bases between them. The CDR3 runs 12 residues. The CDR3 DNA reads TGTGCCAGCCTGGGGAGCTACAATGAGCAGTTCTTC. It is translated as CASLGSYNEQFF.

This CDR3 reads CSVSRGEVQDTQYF. The CDR3 DNA reads TGCAGCGTTTCCCGGGGGGAGGTCCAAGATACGCAGTATTTT. The J gene is TRBJ2-3, the V gene TRBV29-1; 7 bases map to TRBD2. Germline V gene data show CDR1 as SQVTM and CDR2 as ANQGSEA. After removal of 5 bases from V and 5 bases from J, the junction contained 10 bases not matched to a gene. This CDR3 has 14 residues.

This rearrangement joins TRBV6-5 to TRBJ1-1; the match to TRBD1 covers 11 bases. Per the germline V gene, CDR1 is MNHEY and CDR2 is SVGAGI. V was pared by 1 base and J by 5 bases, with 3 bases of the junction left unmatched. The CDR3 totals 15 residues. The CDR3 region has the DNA TGTGCCAGCAGTTACTGGACAGGGGGCAGAACTGAAGCTTTCTTT. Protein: CASSYWTGGRTEAFF.

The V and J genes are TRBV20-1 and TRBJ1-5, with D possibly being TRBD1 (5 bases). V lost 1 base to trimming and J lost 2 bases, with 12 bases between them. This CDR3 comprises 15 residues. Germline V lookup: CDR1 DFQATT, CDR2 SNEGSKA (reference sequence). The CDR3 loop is CSARAGQGGNQPQHF. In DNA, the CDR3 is TGCAGTGCTAGAGCCGGCCAGGGTGGCAATCAGCCCCAGCATTTT.

CDR3 sequence (DNA): TGTGCCAGCAGCTCTCAGGGAAGGGATGAAAAACTGTTTTTT. It is translated as CASSSQGRDEKLFF. The chain joins TRBV7-2 to TRBJ1-4, with D maybe TRBD1 (5 bases). V dropped 4 bases and J dropped 6 bases, with 12 bases sitting between them. The CDR3 extends over 14 amino acids. Germline V gene sequence: CDR1 SGHTA, CDR2 FQGNSA. The full variable domain, with the rest looked up from reference TRBV7-2 and TRBJ1-4, is GAGVSQSPSNKVTEKGKDVELRCDPISGHTALYWYRQSLGQGLEFLIYFQGNSAPDKSGLPSDRFSAERTGGSVSTLTIQRTQQEDSAVYLCASSSQGRDEKLFFGSGTQLSVL.

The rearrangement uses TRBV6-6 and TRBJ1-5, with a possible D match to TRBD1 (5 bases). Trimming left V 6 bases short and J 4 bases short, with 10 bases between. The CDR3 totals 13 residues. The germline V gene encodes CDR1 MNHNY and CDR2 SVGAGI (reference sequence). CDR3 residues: CASRPTANQPQHF. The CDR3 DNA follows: TGTGCCAGCAGACCGACAGCAAATCAGCCCCAGCATTTT.

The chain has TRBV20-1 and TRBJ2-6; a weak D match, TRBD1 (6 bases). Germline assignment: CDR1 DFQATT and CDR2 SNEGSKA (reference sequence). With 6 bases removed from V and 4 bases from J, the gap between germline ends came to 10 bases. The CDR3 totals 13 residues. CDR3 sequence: CSADSDGANVLTF. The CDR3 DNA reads TGCAGTGCGGACAGTGACGGGGCCAACGTCCTGACTTTC.

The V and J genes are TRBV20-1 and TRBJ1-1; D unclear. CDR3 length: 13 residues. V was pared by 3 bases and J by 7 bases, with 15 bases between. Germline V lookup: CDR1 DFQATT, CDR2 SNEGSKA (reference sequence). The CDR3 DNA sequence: TGCAGTGCTAGCGCAGGAACAAACCGTGAAGCTTTCTTT. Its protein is CSASAGTNREAFF.